This entry describes one T cell receptor beta chain. The data are from a study of shared T cell receptors in the human thymus. This CDR3 is built from 14 residues. V was pared by 5 bases and J by 0 bases, with 10 bases between. Germline V gene data show CDR1 as LNHDA and CDR2 as SQIVND (reference sequence). Assay: immunoSEQ multiplex PCR; the TCRdb copy retains only in-frame clones and omits some. The sample carries 500,000 to 850,000 clones, around 87% recorded once. This sample was shared with a second study, whose subject was human thymus T cells. Per that paper: Having corrective surgery for congenital heart defects, healthy Finnish infants were the ones who donated. Thymus tissue was removed during corrective cardiac surgery. Thymic and blood repertoires appeared to show biased V and J gene usage. As related research reported, thymic repertoires overlapped highly among unrelated individuals.

This sequence originates from a boy younger than two with a congenital heart defect. Sequences were obtained from thymocytes. This chain uses TRBV19 with TRBJ1-1; D not certain. The CDR3 DNA follows: TGTGCCAGTAGTCTTCGCACAGTGAACACTGAAGCTTTCTTT. Translating it yields CASSLRTVNTEAFF.